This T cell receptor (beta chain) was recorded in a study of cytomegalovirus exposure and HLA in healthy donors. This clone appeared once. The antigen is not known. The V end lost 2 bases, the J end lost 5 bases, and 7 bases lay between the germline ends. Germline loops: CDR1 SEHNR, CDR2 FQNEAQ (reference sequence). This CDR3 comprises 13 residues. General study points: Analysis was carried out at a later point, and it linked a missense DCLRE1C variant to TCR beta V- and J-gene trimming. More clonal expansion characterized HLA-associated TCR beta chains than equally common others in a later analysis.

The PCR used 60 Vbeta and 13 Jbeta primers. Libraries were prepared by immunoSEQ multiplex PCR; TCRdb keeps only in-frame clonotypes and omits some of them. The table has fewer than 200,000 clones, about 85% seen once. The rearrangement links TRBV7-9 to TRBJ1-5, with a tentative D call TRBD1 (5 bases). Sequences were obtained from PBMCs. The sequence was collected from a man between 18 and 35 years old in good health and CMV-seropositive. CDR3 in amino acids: CASSLRGDQPQHF. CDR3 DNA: TGTGCCAGCAGCTTACGGGGGGATCAGCCCCAGCATTTT.